This TCR beta chain was sequenced in a study of cytomegalovirus exposure and HLA in healthy donors. Both 60 Vbeta primers and 13 Jbeta primers went into the PCR. Sequenced by immunoSEQ multiplex PCR; TCRdb stores in-frame clones only, minus some. The table includes around 150,000 clones, more than 60% detected once. The CDR3 has 15 residues. With 3 bases removed from V and 2 bases from J, the gap between germline ends came to 11 bases. Germline values: CDR1 SGHVS, CDR2 FNYEAQ. The chain employs TRBV7-6 and TRBJ1-3; D unclear. Sequencing was done on a sample of PBMCs. The receptor was isolated from a male donor in good health and CMV-seronegative. The chain's CDR3 is CASSLELGAGNTIYF. DNA for the CDR3: TGTGCCAGCAGCTTGGAGTTGGGTGCTGGAAACACCATATATTTT.